This T cell receptor beta chain was retrieved from a study of response to subunit inactivated influenza vaccine. Findings and limits, study-wide: Only a handful of new T cells, the authors suggested, are recruited with each seasonal influenza vaccination.

With regard to this clonotype: Its cognate antigen is unknown.

TCRdb itself ran the RT-PCR reads through MiXCR, one entry per CDR3 protein. The sample yields 700,000 to 800,000 distinct CDR3 sequences, around 18% seen once. V gave up 2 bases and J gave up 1 base, with 8 bases separating them. CDR1 is SQVTM and CDR2 is ANQGSEA in the germline V gene. There are 13 residues in the CDR3. V gene TRBV29-1 combines with J gene TRBJ1-1; D may be TRBD1 (5 bases). This clonotype was sampled from a man aged 45-60 years who received an inactivated influenza vaccine. The specimen was PBMCs from blood, collected 4 to 6 days after vaccination. CDR3 bases: TGCAGCGTTGAATCGGGGCGGAACACTGAAGCTTTCTTT. Translation gives CSVESGRNTEAFF.